The 32 T cell receptor beta chains given below trace back to one sample, sequenced in a study of post-analysis software for immune sequencing data (dated by TCRdb to the mid-2010s). The antigens these receptors bind are not known. The protocol used for the library was PCR. Sequenced using an Illumina HiSeq 2500. Unique molecular identifiers were incorporated into TCR beta cDNA libraries to reduce PCR and sequencing biases. TCRdb redid the processing of the public reads, applying fastp at Q25 and MiXCR, and retained in-frame beta chains. Each record represents a unique CDR3 protein, reported with the most common genes and DNA among its rows. For this sample there are 820,000 or so distinct CDR3 sequences; 53% appear just once. The ten largest account for approximately 4.5% of the sample. What the research found in general, with its limitations: Significantly higher frequencies in patients than in controls were found for five or six TRBV segments, including TRBV5-6, TRBV5-1 and TRBV20-1.

What was sequenced was blood. The source is a girl under 18 with multiple sclerosis.

This clonotype was seen just once. The chain has TRBV12-3 or TRBV12-4 and TRBJ2-7; D possibly corresponds to TRBD2 (6 bases). The ends were cut back, 1 base at V and 7 bases at J, with 14 bases in the middle. The CDR3 totals 14 residues. The CDR3 sequence: CASSLVGGSIEQYF. DNA for the CDR3: TGTGCCAGCAGTTTAGTTGGAGGGTCAATTGAGCAGTACTTC.

Only a few counts were recorded for this clonotype. The chain joins TRBV20-1 to TRBJ1-2, with D hard to call. Per the germline V gene, CDR1 is DFQATT and CDR2 is SNEGSKA (reference sequence). This CDR3 has 12 amino acids. The V gene lost 2 bases and the J gene lost 3 bases, with 7 bases spanning the gap. CDR3 loop: CSARQDYYGYTF. The CDR3 nucleotides are TGCAGTGCTAGACAGGACTACTATGGCTACACCTTC.

The chain joins TRBV7-6 to TRBJ2-1, with 7 bases matching TRBD2. This CDR3 spans 16 amino acids. CDR1 is SGHVS, CDR2 FNYEAQ, per germline. The junction had 12 bases not matched to a gene; V was cut back by 5 bases and J by 5 bases. This CDR3 reads CASSPLRSGTHNEQFF. CDR3 bases: TGTGCCAGCAGCCCACTCCGCAGCGGGACCCACAATGAGCAGTTCTTC. The whole variable domain, remainder taken from reference TRBV7-6 and TRBJ2-1, is GAGVSQSPRYKVTKRGQDVALRCDPISGHVSLYWYRQALGQGPEFLTYFNYEAQQDKSGLPNDRFSAERPEGSISTLTIQRTEQRDSAMYRCASSPLRSGTHNEQFFGPGTRLTVL.

V gene TRBV7-2 combines with J gene TRBJ2-5; the D is unclear. The CDR3 consists of 15 residues. Germline loops: CDR1 SGHTA, CDR2 FQGNSA. Trimming stripped 0 bases from V and 2 bases from J, with 10 bases between. The CDR3 here is CASSLAVLVQETQYF. The CDR3, as DNA: TGTGCCAGCAGCTTAGCCGTGTTGGTTCAAGAGACCCAGTACTTC.

This clonotype was observed a few times. The chain carries TRBV3-1 and TRBJ1-2, with D unclear. Germline CDR1 reads LGHDT; CDR2 reads YNNKEL (reference sequence). With 4 bases removed from V and 0 bases from J, the gap between germline ends came to 12 bases. The CDR3 has 15 amino acids. The CDR3 DNA follows: TGTGCCAGCAGCCCCACGGCCACAACTAACTATGGCTACACCTTC. This translates into CASSPTATTNYGYTF.

The V call is TRBV6-2 or TRBV6-3, the J call TRBJ2-1; no clear D gene. CDR1 and CDR2 from the germline V gene are MNHEY and SVGEGT. The CDR3 spans 16 residues. The V end was cut by 6 bases, the J end by 0 bases, with 15 bases between. CDR3 sequence (DNA): TGTGCCAGCAGCCTAGGTCGGACGAGCTCCTACAATGAGCAGTTCTTC. Translating gives CASSLGRTSSYNEQFF.

The chain employs TRBV6-2 or TRBV6-3 and TRBJ2-1; D assignment may be TRBD1 or TRBD2 (7 bases each). Trimming shortened V by 4 bases and J by 0 bases, and 13 bases separated the two germline ends. Germline lookup yields CDR1 MNHEY and CDR2 SVGEGT. The CDR3 runs to 16 residues. CDR3 sequence reads: CASSSRGDSSYNEQFF. Here the CDR3 DNA reads TGTGCCAGCAGTTCCCGGGGGGACAGCTCCTACAATGAGCAGTTCTTC.

The genes are TRBV5-1 and TRBJ2-3; 9 bases agree with TRBD2. CDR1 SGHRS and CDR2 YFSETQ come from the germline V gene. There are 18 residues in the CDR3. Germline trimming cut 3 bases from V and 4 bases from J; bases unmatched to any gene: 15. The CDR3 DNA reads as TGCGCCAGCAGCTGGGGCTGGGGAGGTAGCGGGAGTGCAGATACGCAGTATTTT. Residues: CASSWGWGGSGSADTQYF. Variable domain in full (rest from reference TRBV5-1 and TRBJ2-3): KAGVTQTPRYLIKTRGQQVTLSCSPISGHRSVSWYQQTPGQGLQFLFEYFSETQRNKGNFPGRFSGRQFSNSRSEMNVSTLELGDSALYLCASSWGWGGSGSADTQYFGPGTRLTVL.

The chain has TRBV7-8 and TRBJ2-7; TRBD1 agrees at 9 bases. The CDR3 runs 16 residues. V was pared by 2 bases and J by 2 bases, with 7 bases of the junction left unmatched. Germline CDR1 reads SGHVS; CDR2 reads FQNEAQ. The CDR3 region is CASSLRAGTGTYEQYF. CDR3 bases: TGTGCCAGCAGCTTAAGGGCCGGGACAGGGACCTACGAGCAGTACTTC.

In its sample, this clonotype was seen once. The chain is built from TRBV5-1 and TRBJ2-1; 9 positions agree with TRBD2. The CDR3 runs 19 residues. Trimming cost V 4 bases and J 0 bases; bases outside gene matches: 14. Germline V gives CDR1 SGHRS, CDR2 YFSETQ. This CDR3 reads CASSPSGTSLKSSYNEQFF. DNA for the CDR3: TGCGCCAGCAGCCCCTCCGGGACTAGCCTTAAGTCCTCCTACAATGAGCAGTTCTTC.

The CDR3 loop reads CASSGAGISYEQYF. The CDR3 bases are TGTGCCAGCAGCGGAGCCGGGATCTCCTACGAGCAGTACTTC. V gene TRBV9 combines with J gene TRBJ2-7; D might be TRBD2 (5 bases). Trimming pared 3 bases from V and 0 bases from J, leaving 10 bases between. Germline V gene sequence: CDR1 SGDLS, CDR2 YYNGEE. The CDR3 runs 14 residues.

The rearrangement links TRBV12-3 or TRBV12-4 to TRBJ1-1, with 7 bases fitting TRBD1. The V segment lost 2 bases and the J segment 4 bases; nucleotides outside the gene matches: 4. The CDR3 covers 14 residues. The CDR3, as DNA: TGTGCCAGCAGTTTAACAGGGGTATCCACTGAAGCTTTCTTT. It yields the protein CASSLTGVSTEAFF.

The chain links TRBV6-2 or TRBV6-3 to TRBJ2-1; 7 positions agree with TRBD1. J gave up 6 bases and V 4 bases, and 9 bases lay outside the gene matches. The CDR3 extends over 15 amino acids. Germline-derived CDR1 and CDR2 are MNHEY and SVGEGT. The CDR3 bases are TGTGCCAGCAGTTTCGACAGGGCAGACTCCAATGAGCAGTTCTTC. Translated, it gives CASSFDRADSNEQFF.

The chain employs TRBV5-1 and TRBJ1-1; the D gene is possibly TRBD1 (5 bases). Deletions cut 0 bases from V and 7 bases from J, with 10 bases between. Germline assignment: CDR1 SGHRS and CDR2 YFSETQ. The CDR3 is made up of 13 amino acids. For the CDR3, the DNA is TGCGCCAGCAGCTTGGAGGGGCAGGGTGAAGCTTTCTTT. Its protein product is CASSLEGQGEAFF.

This chain uses TRBV6-5 with TRBJ1-2; TRBD1 matches 7 bases. From germline, CDR1 is MNHEY and CDR2 SVGAGI. The ends lost 5 bases at V and 0 bases at J; junction bases unmatched: 6. This CDR3 has 15 residues. The CDR3 loop reads CASSGSQGANYGYTF. The CDR3 DNA reads as TGTGCCAGCAGTGGCTCGCAGGGGGCTAACTATGGCTACACCTTC.

V gene TRBV7-3 combines with J gene TRBJ2-4, with TRBD2 as a possible D gene (6 bases). The DNA end is a closer match to TRBJ2-7, so the J assignment may be wrong. Germline V gives CDR1 SGHTA, CDR2 FQGTGA. The CDR3 has 13 residues. The CDR3 DNA reads as TGTGCCAGCAGCCGCGGGGAAACCTACGAGCAGTACTTC. Its protein product is CASSRGETYEQYF.

This chain uses TRBV5-8 with TRBJ1-2; D not certain. Trimming cost V 0 bases and J 3 bases, with 9 bases left between them. This CDR3 spans 14 amino acids. Germline V gene data show CDR1 as SGHTS and CDR2 as YDEGEE. The DNA for the CDR3 is TGTGCCAGCAGCTTGGGAGCACTTTACTATGGCTACACCTTC. Translated, it gives CASSLGALYYGYTF.

The chain has TRBV12-3 or TRBV12-4 and TRBJ2-7; 8 bases map to TRBD1. CDR3 length: 14 residues. Trimming took 6 bases from V and 7 from J; bases not matched to a gene: 11. The CDR3 DNA reads as TGTGCCAGCAGGGCCGGGACAGGTTTTGGAGAGCAGTACTTC. Residues: CASRAGTGFGEQYF.

The CDR3 protein is CASSLTHIYGYTF. The CDR3 coding sequence is TGTGCCAGCAGCTTGACCCACATCTATGGCTACACCTTC. J is TRBJ1-2 and V is TRBV7-2; D is undetermined. CDR1 is SGHTA and CDR2 is FQGNSA in the germline V gene. The V and J ends lost 3 bases and 4 bases respectively, with 9 bases between them. The length of the CDR3 is 13 residues.

This clonotype was seen more than once but under ten times. CDR3 amino acids: CASGGASGGREQFF. The DNA of the CDR3 is TGTGCCAGCGGGGGTGCGAGCGGGGGTAGAGAGCAGTTCTTC. V usage is TRBV3-1 and J usage is TRBJ2-1; 8 bases line up with TRBD2. Germline loops: CDR1 LGHDT, CDR2 YNNKEL (reference sequence). J lost 10 bases, V lost 8 bases, and 13 bases had no gene match. The CDR3 length is 14 residues.

CDR3 region: CASRGGQGMTEAFF. DNA of the CDR3: TGTGCCAGCAGAGGGGGACAGGGGATGACTGAAGCTTTCTTT. V is TRBV2 and J is TRBJ1-1; 10 bases match TRBD1. With V trimmed by 6 bases and J by 5 bases, 6 bases remained unmatched. Germline CDR1 and CDR2: SNHLY and FYNNEI. The CDR3 covers 14 residues.

The J gene is TRBJ2-3, the V gene TRBV12-5; possibly TRBD1 for D (5 bases). Germline V lookup: CDR1 LGHNT, CDR2 FRNRAP. This CDR3 is 15 amino acids long. Trimming took off 3 bases at V and 2 bases at J, with 12 bases between the two ends. As DNA, the CDR3 is TGTGCTAGTGGTTTTCTTAGGGGATCCACAGATACGCAGTATTTT. Its translation: CASGFLRGSTDTQYF.

The chain employs TRBV6-5 and TRBJ2-1; D is possibly TRBD2 (6 bases). The CDR3 sequence is 16 residues long. Trimming pared 0 bases from V and 6 bases from J, leaving 15 bases between. Germline assignment: CDR1 MNHEY and CDR2 SVGAGI. CDR3: CASSYSSLASCNEQFF. The CDR3, as DNA: TGTGCCAGCAGTTACTCGAGTCTAGCGAGCTGCAATGAGCAGTTCTTC.

The rearrangement uses TRBV10-3 and TRBJ2-3, with 9 positions matching TRBD2. Losses at the gene ends were 2 bases for V and 4 bases for J; bases not matched to a gene: 7. The length of the CDR3 is 16 residues. Germline assignment: CDR1 ENHRY and CDR2 SYGVKD. CDR3 region: CAISELASGTADTQYF. CDR3 sequence (DNA): TGTGCCATCAGTGAGCTGGCTAGCGGGACCGCAGATACGCAGTATTTT.

As regards this clonotype: Relative to the germline gene, one junction end is altered; a read error may explain this. This chain joins TRBV6-1 and TRBJ2-6; a possible D gene is TRBD2 (6 bases). CDR1 and CDR2 from the germline V gene are MNHNS and SASEGT. The CDR3 has 11 amino acids. The CDR3 nucleotides are TGTACCAGCGGCGGGGCCAACGTCCCGACTTTC. Its protein product is CTSGGANVPTF.

The chain employs TRBV7-9 and TRBJ2-3; D is perhaps TRBD1 (5 bases). This CDR3 is built from 14 residues. Germline CDR1 is SEHNR and CDR2 is FQNEAQ (reference sequence). The germline V and J ends were trimmed by 9 bases and 2 bases, with 15 bases remaining between them. CDR3 sequence (DNA): TGTGCCAGTGACCATGGGGCAAACACAGATACGCAGTATTTT. It encodes CASDHGANTDTQYF.

The gene calls are TRBV7-9 and TRBJ2-5; no clear D. CDR1 and CDR2 (germline): SEHNR, FQNEAQ (reference sequence). Trimming took 6 bases from V and 11 from J, leaving 25 bases between them. CDR3 length: 15 amino acids. CDR3 bases: TGTGCCAGCAGTAGGGCAGGCGAATCATACAATGAGCAGTACTTC. Translation gives CASSRAGESYNEQYF.

This clonotype turned up a few times. The rearrangement uses TRBV7-6 and TRBJ2-5; D unclear. Between the trimmed V and J ends, which lost 3 bases and 0 bases, there was a span of 8 bases. CDR3 length equals 14 residues. Germline CDR1 reads SGHVS; CDR2 reads FNYEAQ. This CDR3 reads CASSLSWHQETQYF. Written as DNA, the CDR3 is TGTGCCAGCAGCTTGTCGTGGCACCAAGAGACCCAGTACTTC.

In this sample, this clonotype turned up a few times. The rearrangement links TRBV28 to TRBJ2-7; a possible D gene is TRBD2 (6 bases). The V and J ends lost 8 bases and 2 bases respectively, with 16 bases between them. The CDR3 sequence is 14 residues long. The germline CDR1 and CDR2 sequences are MDHEN and SYDVKM. The CDR3 sequence: CASGGTQAAYEQYF. DNA for the CDR3: TGTGCCAGCGGAGGGACCCAGGCTGCCTACGAGCAGTACTTC.

There are a few counts of this clonotype. The chain combines TRBV11-2 with TRBJ2-3; 8 nucleotides align to TRBD2. V lost 2 bases to trimming and J lost 9 bases; unmatched junction nucleotides: 7. This CDR3 comprises 14 residues. From germline, CDR1 is SGHAT and CDR2 FQNNGV. This CDR3 is CASSLIAGGGTQYF. The CDR3 DNA reads TGTGCCAGCAGCTTAATCGCGGGAGGAGGCACGCAGTATTTT.

The CDR3 here is CASSVGTPSPLHF. The CDR3 region has the DNA TGCGCCAGCAGCGTCGGGACACCTTCACCCCTCCACTTT. This chain connects TRBV5-1 to TRBJ1-6; tentative D call: TRBD1 (6 bases). This CDR3 spans 13 amino acids. Between the trimmed V and J ends, which lost 4 bases and 9 bases, there was a span of 11 bases. The germline gives CDR1 SGHRS, CDR2 YFSETQ.

V and J are TRBV10-3 and TRBJ1-6; 7 positions match TRBD1. Germline V gives CDR1 ENHRY, CDR2 SYGVKD. This CDR3 is built from 15 residues. Trimming removed 10 bases from V and 11 bases from J; junction bases left unmatched: 17. This chain's CDR3 is CATRDSSPPTTPLHF. In nucleotides, the CDR3 is TGTGCCACCCGGGACAGTTCCCCACCGACAACACCCCTCCACTTT.